This TCR beta chain is drawn from a study of radiotherapy plus CTLA-4 blockade in lung cancer (dated by TCRdb to 2016 to 2018). Regarding the study in general: Among the enrolled patients, roughly 19% had an objective response, and 31% reached disease control. Findings and caveats that apply to the study as a whole: Early dynamic changes in blood T cell clones, together with increased serum interferon-beta after radiation, were reported as the strongest predictors of response. After treatment with radiotherapy and ipilimumab, TCR clones that originated in tumors expanded in peripheral blood.

The CDR3 sequence holds 15 residues, the cysteine and phenylalanine included. The CDR3 DNA has 45 bases and is translated from base 1. In the germline V gene (reference sequence), CDR1 corresponds to LNHDA and CDR2 to SQIVND. The V end loses 6 bases and the J end loses 2 bases, and a stretch of 16 bases separates them. Focal radiation therapy combined with CTLA-4 blockade (ipilimumab) was tested in patients with chemo-refractory metastatic non-small-cell lung cancer. About this clone itself: The target of this receptor is not known. Nothing much larger sits one base from this clone, and base qualities are not available.

Receptor libraries were prepared by the immunoSEQ multiplex PCR assay. This is the immuneACCESS table as TCRdb keeps it, with only in-frame sequences that have V and J called. A part of the clones is gone; compared with another copy, unresolved V genes explain less than half, and the rest is unexplained. This sample is represented by about 110,000 clones; approximately 77% of them were singletons. The ten largest clones add up to about 3.5% of the sample. The sequences come from peripheral blood, collected from a patient treated with radiotherapy plus ipilimumab. This chain is built from TRBV19 and TRBJ1-2; the D gene lacks a confident call. The TCR originated in a human donor with non-small cell lung cancer that progressed on radiotherapy plus ipilimumab. Some clones in this sample may be carry-over from other donors' samples. The CDR3 region: CASSLLGTANYGYTF. DNA sequence: TGTGCCAGTAGCCTATTGGGTACAGCCAACTATGGCTACACCTTC.